This T cell receptor (beta chain) was identified in a study of cytomegalovirus exposure and HLA in healthy donors. Study-wide results and limits: Later on, a genetic analysis was performed. It linked a missense variant in DCLRE1C with V- and J-gene trimming of TCR beta.

The germline V and J ends were trimmed by 2 bases and 3 bases, with 10 bases remaining between them. This CDR3 contains 14 residues. From germline, CDR1 is KGHSH and CDR2 LQKENI. PCR involved 60 Vbeta and 13 Jbeta primers. Repertoires were generated with immunoSEQ multiplex PCR, while TCRdb's copy carries only in-frame clones and drops some. The sample holds 150,000 to 200,000 clones, 81% seen once. Worth noting for this clone: Its antigen is not known.

This TCR came from a man aged 40-55 years in good health and CMV-seropositive. The material sequenced was PBMCs. V gene TRBV18 combines with J gene TRBJ1-2; D is unresolved. This chain's CDR3 is CASSPYISDYGYTF. The CDR3 nucleotides read TGTGCCAGCTCACCATATATCAGTGACTATGGCTACACCTTC.